The rows below give T cell receptor beta chains drawn from one sample of a study of tumor-infiltrating lymphocytes in glioblastoma multiforme. One entry per CDR3 protein results from TCRdb running MiXCR on the multiplex PCR reads. Among approximately 30,000 distinct CDR3 sequences, about 58% were seen once, and the ten largest hold roughly a third. The sample comprised brain tumor tissue. The receptors were gathered from a male donor with glioblastoma. Both conserved end residues are trimmed from each CDR3. The D gene is left open where the match is weak.

d_call,j_call,v_call,cdr3_aa
-,TRBJ1-1,TRBV30,AWTAPRSTEAF
TRBD2,TRBJ2-3,TRBV20-1,NARSGGPRTDTRY
-,TRBJ1-2,TRBV4-2,ASSQGGNYGYT
TRBD2,TRBJ2-2,TRBV29-1,SVEVGTSGNTGELS
-,TRBJ2-5,TRBV30,AWSVRAGSLETQY
-,TRBJ2-3,TRBV11-3,TSNLSTIPSTDTQY
-,TRBJ2-2,TRBV12-3/TRBV12-4,ASSPVAFNTGKLF
TRBD1,TRBJ1-2,TRBV28,ASSFATGGYYGYT
TRBD1,TRBJ1-2,TRBV4-1,ASSQERTGNNCGYT
-,TRBJ1-5,TRBV28,ASSLLAIGSRPQH
-,TRBJ2-7,TRBV6-2/TRBV6-3,ASRRAGRYGQY
TRBD2,TRBJ2-1,TRBV7-2,ASSTREARTHNEQF
-,TRBJ2-7,TRBV12-3/TRBV12-4,ASSFQHGKQY
TRBD2,TRBJ2-1,TRBV5-1,ASSFVSAGGEQF
-,TRBJ1-1,TRBV6-1,ASGGGLGKTEAY
-,TRBJ2-7,TRBV11-2,ASSLGDLGGEQY
-,TRBJ2-1,TRBV29-1,SVDDRGLGQF
-,TRBJ1-5,TRBV12-3/TRBV12-4,ASSLTANNQPQH
-,TRBJ2-2,TRBV6-1,ASSEVGAGRSNTGELF
-,TRBJ1-5,TRBV30,TWSRRASQQPQH
-,TRBJ1-1,TRBV29-1,NVERTSKAL
-,TRBJ1-1,TRBV20-1,SARDRMGGSMNTKAF
TRBD2,TRBJ2-1,TRBV7-9,ASRATSGRAATEQF
-,TRBJ1-1,TRBV5-1,ATSFGQIISGTEAF
-,TRBJ2-3,TRBV11-2,VSSFGPGRDTRY
-,TRBJ1-2,TRBV12-3/TRBV12-4,ASTPVGYSYT
-,TRBJ2-6,TRBV5-1,ASSPTDYYSGANVLT
-,TRBJ2-5,TRBV2,AIIGGEETQY
-,TRBJ2-7,TRBV5-5,ASSLAWVGTYEQY
-,TRBJ1-1,TRBV11-2,ASSRQTNTEAF
-,TRBJ2-7,TRBV4-1,ASSQVASDYEQY
-,TRBJ1-4,TRBV20-1,SVRKLGGNEKLF
-,TRBJ1-1,TRBV20-1,SVPRHTLNAEAF
-,TRBJ2-7,TRBV20-1,SAANKGYPYEQY
-,TRBJ2-5,TRBV29-1,SANVMQETQY
-,TRBJ1-2,TRBV12-3/TRBV12-4,AISAQVAYGYT
TRBD1,TRBJ2-7,TRBV6-6,ASIYGTGVDSYEQY
-,TRBJ1-1,TRBV12-3/TRBV12-4,ASSFPSKAF
-,TRBJ2-3,TRBV6-6,ASTSGDTQY
-,TRBJ2-3,TRBV20-1,SAPRSDASTDTQY
-,TRBJ2-1,TRBV6-1,ASSVGTQNLDEQF
TRBD2,TRBJ2-1,TRBV6-5,AGSYSGGNEQF
TRBD1,TRBJ1-6,TRBV6-5,ASSLQGPGSSPLH
TRBD1,TRBJ1-4,TRBV6-1,ASSITTTGINEKLF
-,TRBJ1-6,TRBV20-1,SATSGLDNSPLR
-,TRBJ2-3,TRBV5-6,ASSLVAPDTQY
TRBD2,TRBJ2-2,TRBV11-3,ASSPGTSGRAAGELF
-,TRBJ2-7,TRBV6-1,ASIGESSCEQY
TRBD2,TRBJ2-3,TRBV7-6,ASSLGVFGLAGADMQY
-,-,TRBV20-1,SAAGDMSNQPQY
-,TRBJ2-2,TRBV20-1,SATGSGDSTGELF